The next 8 T cell receptor beta chains were all read from a single sample in a study of CD8+ T cells in alopecia areata. Extracted from the samples, RNA was reverse transcribed into cDNA to serve as the sequencing template. Measured with immunoSEQ multiplex PCR; TCRdb has only the in-frame clones, and not every one. The top ten clones hold around 1.2% of a sample with hundreds of thousands of clones, around two thirds of them seen once. This material consisted of CD4+ T cells sorted from blood, taken at week 0. Receptors were obtained from a human donor with alopecia areata.

The chain's CDR3 is CASSQSGQPGETQYF. The CDR3 DNA reads as TGCGCCAGCAGTCAATCGGGCCAGCCAGGAGAGACCCAGTACTTC. The rearrangement joins TRBV23-1 to TRBJ2-5; D is unresolved. TRBV23-1 is placed among ORFs of uncertain function. V lost 0 bases and J lost 4, with 12 bases in between. The CDR3 sequence is 15 residues long.

The chain combines TRBV6-5 with TRBJ1-2; D is unclear. CDR1 MNHEY and CDR2 SVGAGI come from the germline V gene. The V end lost 10 bases, the J end lost 4 bases, and 13 bases lay between the germline ends. This CDR3 contains 12 residues. In DNA, the CDR3 is TGTGCCACTCACCGAGGTGCCTATGGCTACACCTTC. Encoded protein: CATHRGAYGYTF.

The chain joins TRBV29-1 to TRBJ2-1; the D gene is possibly TRBD2 (6 bases). The CDR3 contains 13 residues. Germline CDR1 and CDR2: SQVTM and ANQGSEA. V lost 7 bases and J lost 3, with 13 bases in between. As DNA, the CDR3 is TGCAGCGCACCGGGACTTTACTACAATGAGCAGTTCTTC. As protein: CSAPGLYYNEQFF.

The rearrangement joins TRBV25-1 to TRBJ1-2; D unclear. From germline, CDR1 is MGHDK and CDR2 SYGVNS. This CDR3 comprises 13 residues. Trimming took 2 bases from V and 3 from J, leaving 7 bases between them. The CDR3 is CASSEGRYYGYTF. For the CDR3, the DNA is TGTGCCAGCAGTGAAGGCAGGTACTATGGCTACACCTTC.

This chain links TRBV10-3 with TRBJ2-3; 10 nucleotides align to TRBD2. This CDR3 spans 16 amino acids. Per germline, CDR1 ENHRY and CDR2 SYGVKD. The V segment lost 0 bases and the J segment 4 bases; nucleotides outside the gene matches: 4. CDR3 in DNA: TGTGCCATCAGTGAGTCGCAGCGGGGGGGCCCAGATACGCAGTATTTT. Its protein product is CAISESQRGGPDTQYF.

Only one count was recorded for this clone. V gene TRBV10-3 combines with J gene TRBJ2-7, with TRBD1 matching 7 bases. Germline CDR1 and CDR2: ENHRY and SYGVKD. V was clipped by 2 bases and J by 7 bases; unmatched bases: 8. The CDR3 consists of 14 residues. The CDR3 loop is CAISEDRDVCEQYF. The CDR3 DNA reads TGTGCCATCAGTGAGGACAGGGACGTGTGTGAGCAGTACTTC.

This clone was seen more than once but under ten times. The chain uses TRBV27 and TRBJ2-7; D tentatively reads TRBD1 or TRBD2 (5 bases each). The CDR3 length is 14 residues. Trimming took off 6 bases at V and 0 bases at J, with 12 bases between the two ends. Germline V gene sequence: CDR1 MNHEY, CDR2 SMNVEV (reference sequence). The CDR3 reads CASRGDLSSYEQYF. As DNA, the CDR3 is TGTGCCAGCAGGGGGGACCTTAGCTCCTACGAGCAGTACTTC.

The chain uses TRBV4-3 and TRBJ2-1; 7 bases line up with TRBD2. CDR3 length: 16 residues. CDR1 and CDR2 (germline): LGHNA, YSLEER. With V trimmed by 4 bases and J by 4 bases, 10 bases remained unmatched. The CDR3 protein is CASSPLPGLTYNEQFF. As DNA, the CDR3 is TGCGCCAGCAGCCCTTTGCCGGGACTAACTTACAATGAGCAGTTCTTC.